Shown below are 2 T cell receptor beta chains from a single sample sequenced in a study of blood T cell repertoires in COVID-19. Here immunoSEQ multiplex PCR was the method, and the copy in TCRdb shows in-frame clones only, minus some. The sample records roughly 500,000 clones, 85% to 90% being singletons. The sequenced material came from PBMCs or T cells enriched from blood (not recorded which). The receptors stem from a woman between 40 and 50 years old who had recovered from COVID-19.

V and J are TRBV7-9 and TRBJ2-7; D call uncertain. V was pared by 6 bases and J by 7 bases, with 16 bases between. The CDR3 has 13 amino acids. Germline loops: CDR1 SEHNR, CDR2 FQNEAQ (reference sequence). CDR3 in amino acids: CASRRADDGEQYF. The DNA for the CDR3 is TGTGCCAGCAGGCGCGCGGATGACGGGGAGCAGTACTTC.

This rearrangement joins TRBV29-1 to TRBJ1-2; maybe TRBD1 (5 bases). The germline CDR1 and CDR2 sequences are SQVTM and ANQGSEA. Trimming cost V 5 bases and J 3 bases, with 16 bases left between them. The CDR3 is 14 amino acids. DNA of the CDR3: TGCAGCGTTTCTGTAGGTGGGGCCGACTATGGCTACACCTTC. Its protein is CSVSVGGADYGYTF. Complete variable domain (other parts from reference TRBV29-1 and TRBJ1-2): SAVISQKPSRDICQRGTSLTIQCQVDSQVTMMFWYRQQPGQSLTLIATANQGSEATYESGFVIDKFPISRPNLTFSTLTVSNMSPEDSSIYLCSVSVGGADYGYTFGSGTRLTVV.